Below, 5 T cell receptor beta chains from the same sample are listed, as sequenced in a study of Tregs in tolerant kidney transplant recipients. Profiling relied on immunoSEQ multiplex PCR, and the TCRdb table lists in-frame clones only, not all of them. The table lists around 85,000 clones, approximately 90% of them singletons. Sample: Tregs from blood, taken before the transplant. Every receptor here comes from a human donor who received a combined kidney and bone marrow transplant.

This clone was counted between two and nine times. CDR3: CASIRQQRGTEAFF. CDR3 nucleotide sequence: TGTGCCAGCATAAGACAACAAAGGGGGACTGAAGCTTTCTTT. The V gene is TRBV6-6, the J gene TRBJ1-1; possible D gene TRBD1, 6 bases. This CDR3 has 14 amino acids. V was trimmed by 7 bases and J by 5 bases, leaving 17 bases between them. Germline CDR1 reads MNHNY; CDR2 reads SVGAGI (reference sequence).

V is TRBV29-1 and J is TRBJ2-3, with 7 bases identical to TRBD2. Germline CDR1 and CDR2: SQVTM and ANQGSEA. CDR3 length equals 14 residues. V lost 4 bases, J lost 1 base, and 5 bases stayed unmatched. The CDR3 is CSVVFREGTDTQYF. As DNA, the CDR3 is TGCAGCGTTGTATTCCGGGAGGGCACAGATACGCAGTATTTT.

This clone was observed once. V gene TRBV7-8 combines with J gene TRBJ2-7, with D possibly TRBD1 on 6 matching bases. Deletions cut 2 bases from V and 2 bases from J, with 19 bases between. The CDR3 is made up of 17 amino acids. The germline gives CDR1 SGHVS, CDR2 FQNEAQ. CDR3 loop: CASSLMGATRSAYEQYF. As DNA, the CDR3 is TGTGCCAGCAGCTTAATGGGGGCGACAAGGTCAGCCTACGAGCAGTACTTC. Drawing the rest from reference TRBV7-8 and TRBJ2-7, the complete variable domain is GAGVSQSPRYKVAKRGQDVALRCDPISGHVSLFWYQQALGQGPEFLTYFQNEAQLDKSGLPSDRFFAERPEGSVSTLKIQRTQQEDSAVYLCASSLMGATRSAYEQYFGPGTRLTVT.

The rearrangement joins TRBV4-2 to TRBJ2-7, with TRBD2 matching 8 bases. CDR1 and CDR2 from the germline V gene are LGHNA and YNFKEQ. The CDR3 runs 16 residues. Losses at the gene ends were 0 bases for V and 4 bases for J; bases not matched to a gene: 8. The chain's CDR3 is CASSQESTSVRYEQYF. The CDR3 DNA is TGTGCCAGCAGCCAAGAATCGACTAGCGTACGATACGAGCAGTACTTC.

This sequence joins TRBV7-8 and TRBJ1-4, with TRBD1 as a possible D gene (6 bases). Germline V gene lookup returns CDR1 SGHVS and CDR2 FQNEAQ. The CDR3 has 14 amino acids. V lost 1 base to trimming and J lost 8 bases, with 11 bases between them. CDR3 bases: TGTGCCAGCAGCTTAGTCGCAGGGGACGAAAAACTGTTTTTT. Translation: CASSLVAGDEKLFF.